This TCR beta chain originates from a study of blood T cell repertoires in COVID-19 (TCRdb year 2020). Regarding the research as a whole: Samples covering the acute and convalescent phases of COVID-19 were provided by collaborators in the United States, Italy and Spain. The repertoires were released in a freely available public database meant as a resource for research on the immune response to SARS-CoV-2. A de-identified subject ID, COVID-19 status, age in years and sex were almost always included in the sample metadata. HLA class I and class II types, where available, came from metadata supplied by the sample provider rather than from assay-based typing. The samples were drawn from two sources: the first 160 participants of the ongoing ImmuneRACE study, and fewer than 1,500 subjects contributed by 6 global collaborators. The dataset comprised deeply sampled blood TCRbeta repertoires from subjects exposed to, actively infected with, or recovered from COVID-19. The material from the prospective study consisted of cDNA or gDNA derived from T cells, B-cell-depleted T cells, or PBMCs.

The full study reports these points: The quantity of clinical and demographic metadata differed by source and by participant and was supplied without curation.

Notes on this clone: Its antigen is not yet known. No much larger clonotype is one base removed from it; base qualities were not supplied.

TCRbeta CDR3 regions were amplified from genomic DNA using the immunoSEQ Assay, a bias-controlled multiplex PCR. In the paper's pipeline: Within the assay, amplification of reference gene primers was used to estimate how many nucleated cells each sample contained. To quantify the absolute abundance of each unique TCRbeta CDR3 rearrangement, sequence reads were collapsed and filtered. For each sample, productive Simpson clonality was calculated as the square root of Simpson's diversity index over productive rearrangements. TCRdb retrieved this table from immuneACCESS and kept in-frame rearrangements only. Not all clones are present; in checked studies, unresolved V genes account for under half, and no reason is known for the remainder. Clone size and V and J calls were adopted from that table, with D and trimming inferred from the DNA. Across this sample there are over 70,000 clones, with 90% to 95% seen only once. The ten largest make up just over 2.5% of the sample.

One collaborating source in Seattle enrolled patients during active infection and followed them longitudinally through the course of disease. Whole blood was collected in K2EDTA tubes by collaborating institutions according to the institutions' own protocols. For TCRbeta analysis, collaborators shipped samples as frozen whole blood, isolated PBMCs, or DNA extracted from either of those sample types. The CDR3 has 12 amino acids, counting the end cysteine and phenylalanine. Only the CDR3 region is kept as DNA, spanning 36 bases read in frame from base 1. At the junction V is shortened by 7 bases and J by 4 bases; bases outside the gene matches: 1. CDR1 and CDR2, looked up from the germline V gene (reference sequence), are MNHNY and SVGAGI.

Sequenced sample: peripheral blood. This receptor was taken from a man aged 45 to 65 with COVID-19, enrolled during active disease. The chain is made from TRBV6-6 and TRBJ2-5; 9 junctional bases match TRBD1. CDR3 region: CASKTGGETQYF. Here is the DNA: TGTGCCAGCAAGACAGGGGGAGAGACCCAGTACTTC.